These 8 T cell receptor beta chains came from one sample sequenced in a study of early T cells in non-severe SARS-CoV-2 infection (dated by TCRdb to about 2021). The library was prepared using 5' RACE. The reads were generated on a NextSeq 500. TCRdb redid the processing of the public reads, applying fastp at Q25 and MiXCR, and retained in-frame beta chains. Each CDR3 protein appears once, grouped with its most common genes and DNA. In all, the sample holds over 90,000 distinct CDR3 sequences, and around 13% of those were seen once. The leading ten clones occupy roughly 6.2% of the sample. The sequenced material came from whole blood. Receptors were obtained from an adult who was a healthcare worker with PCR-confirmed SARS-CoV-2 infection or an uninfected control (not recorded which).

The chain uses TRBV29-1 and TRBJ2-7, with a possible D match to TRBD1 (5 bases). CDR1 and CDR2 from the germline V gene are SQVTM and ANQGSEA. This CDR3 spans 11 amino acids. Trimming removed 4 bases at V and 7 bases at J, with 11 bases between. CDR3 region: CSVVRVREQYF. The DNA of the CDR3 is TGCAGCGTTGTCAGGGTCCGGGAGCAGTACTTC.

In this sample, this clonotype turned up once. This rearrangement joins TRBV11-1 to TRBJ2-1, with D possibly being TRBD2 (5 bases). Germline V CDR1 and CDR2: SGHAT, FQDESV (reference sequence). There are 14 residues in the CDR3. V dropped 4 bases and J dropped 4 bases, with 11 bases sitting between them. The CDR3 reads CASSWAGGYNEQFF. The CDR3 DNA reads as TGTGCCAGCAGCTGGGCAGGAGGTTACAATGAGCAGTTCTTC.

This clonotype came up many times. The genes are TRBV4-1 and TRBJ2-1; TRBD2 agrees at 10 bases. Germline-derived CDR1 and CDR2 are MGHRA and YSYEKL. CDR3 length: 17 amino acids. The ends lost 2 bases at V and 10 bases at J; junction bases unmatched: 14. The CDR3, as DNA: TGCGCCAGCAGCCAAAGGGCTGCTAGCGGGAGCTTCGGGGAGCAGTTCTTC. Translating gives CASSQRAASGSFGEQFF.

There are many counts of this clonotype. The chain joins TRBV28 to TRBJ1-1; the D is unclear. The ends were cut back, 2 bases at V and 5 bases at J, with 9 bases in the middle. The CDR3 loop spans 13 amino acids. CDR1 and CDR2 (germline): MDHEN, SYDVKM. The chain's CDR3 is CASSLGGGTEAFF. The CDR3 bases are TGTGCCAGCAGTTTAGGTGGAGGGACTGAAGCTTTCTTT.

This clonotype was detected ten times or more. The chain couples TRBV29-1 to TRBJ2-5; D possibly uses TRBD1 or TRBD2 (5 bases each). CDR3 size: 14 residues. CDR1 is SQVTM, CDR2 ANQGSEA, per germline. The V and J ends lost 5 bases and 0 bases respectively, with 13 bases between them. The CDR3 is CSVTRDGNQETQYF. CDR3 DNA sequence: TGCAGCGTTACACGGGACGGGAACCAAGAGACCCAGTACTTC.

J is TRBJ2-1 and V is TRBV11-1; perhaps D is TRBD1 or TRBD2 (5 bases each). Germline V CDR1 and CDR2: SGHAT, FQDESV (reference sequence). V was cut by 1 base and J by 6 bases, with 10 bases left in between. The CDR3 spans 14 residues. The CDR3 spells CASSLGDPSNEQFF. The CDR3 DNA sequence: TGTGCCAGCAGCTTAGGGGACCCTAGCAATGAGCAGTTCTTC.

This clonotype was seen a few times. The chain uses TRBV5-5 and TRBJ1-6, with TRBD1 matching 8 bases. Germline values: CDR1 SGHKS, CDR2 YYEKEE (reference sequence). This CDR3 has 15 amino acids. The V and J ends lost 2 bases and 11 bases, in that order; junction bases with no gene match: 9. Here the CDR3 reads CASSLWEQGVTPLHF. CDR3 DNA: TGTGCCAGCAGCTTATGGGAACAGGGGGTAACACCCCTCCACTTT. Variable domain in full (rest from reference TRBV5-5 and TRBJ1-6): DAGVTQSPTHLIKTRGQQVTLRCSPISGHKSVSWYQQVLGQGPQFIFQYYEKEERGRGNFPDRFSARQFPNYSSELNVNALLLGDSALYLCASSLWEQGVTPLHFGNGTRLTVT.

In DNA form, the CDR3 reads TGTGCCAGCAGCTTACGGAAAAACATTCAGTACTTC. This translates into CASSLRKNIQYF. This chain connects TRBV7-2 to TRBJ2-4; the D is unclear. V was cut by 2 bases and J by 4 bases, with 3 bases left in between. Germline CDR1 is SGHTA and CDR2 is FQGNSA. The CDR3 sequence is 12 residues long. The variable domain in full, completed from reference TRBV7-2 and TRBJ2-4, reads GAGVSQSPSNKVTEKGKDVELRCDPISGHTALYWYRQSLGQGLEFLIYFQGNSAPDKSGLPSDRFSAERTGGSVSTLTIQRTQQEDSAVYLCASSLRKNIQYFGAGTRLSVL.